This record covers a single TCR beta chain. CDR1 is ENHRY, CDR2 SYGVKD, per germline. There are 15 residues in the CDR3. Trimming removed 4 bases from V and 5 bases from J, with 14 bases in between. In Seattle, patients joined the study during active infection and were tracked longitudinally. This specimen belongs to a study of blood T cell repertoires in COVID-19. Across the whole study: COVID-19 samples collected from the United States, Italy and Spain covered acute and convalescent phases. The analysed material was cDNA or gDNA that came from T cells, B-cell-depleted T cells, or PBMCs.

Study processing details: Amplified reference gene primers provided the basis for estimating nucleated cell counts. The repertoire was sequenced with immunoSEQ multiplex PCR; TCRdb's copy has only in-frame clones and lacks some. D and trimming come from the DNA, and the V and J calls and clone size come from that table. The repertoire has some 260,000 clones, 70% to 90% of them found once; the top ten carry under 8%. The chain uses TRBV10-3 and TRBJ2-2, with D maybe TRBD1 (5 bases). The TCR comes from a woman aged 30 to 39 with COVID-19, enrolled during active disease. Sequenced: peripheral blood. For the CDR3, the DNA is TGTGCCATCAGTGGTAGGGGCGTGGAAACCGGGGAGCTGTTTTTT. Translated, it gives CAISGRGVETGELFF.